The 17 T cell receptor beta chains below were found in one sample sequenced in a study of radiotherapy plus CTLA-4 blockade in lung cancer. Generated by immunoSEQ multiplex PCR, the TCRdb table keeps only in-frame clones and is missing some. Here the sample spans approximately 94,000 clones, approximately 82% being singletons. This specimen consisted of peripheral blood, obtained from a patient treated with radiotherapy plus ipilimumab. These receptors were obtained from a human donor with non-small cell lung cancer that progressed on radiotherapy plus ipilimumab.

This sequence joins TRBV5-1 and TRBJ2-7; D call uncertain. Deletions cut 0 bases from V and 6 bases from J, with 10 bases between. In germline, CDR1 is SGHRS, CDR2 YFSETQ. The CDR3 has 13 residues. CDR3 in DNA: TGCGCCAGCAGCTTGGCGGGTCTTGGCGAGCAGTACGTC. Its translation: CASSLAGLGEQYV.

This chain joins TRBV14 and TRBJ2-5; 13 nucleotides agree with TRBD2. Germline V CDR1 and CDR2: SGHDN, FVKESK. V gave up 1 base and J gave up 5 bases; unmatched junction bases: 1. The CDR3 runs 15 residues. The CDR3 loop is CASSQVLAGGETQYF. The CDR3 DNA sequence: TGTGCCAGCAGCCAAGTACTAGCGGGAGGGGAGACCCAGTACTTC. Variable domain in full (rest from reference TRBV14 and TRBJ2-5): EAGVTQFPSHSVIEKGQTVTLRCDPISGHDNLYWYRRVMGKEIKFLLHFVKESKQDESGMPNNRFLAERTGGTYSTLKVQPAELEDSGVYFCASSQVLAGGETQYFGPGTRLLVL.

This rearrangement joins TRBV6-1 to TRBJ1-2; 8 nucleotides align to TRBD1. CDR3 length equals 13 residues. J gave up 8 bases and V 2 bases, and 4 bases lay outside the gene matches. Germline CDR1 reads MNHNS; CDR2 reads SASEGT. The CDR3 nucleotides are TGTGCCAGCAGTGAATCCAGGGGGCCAGGCTACACCTTC. Encoded protein: CASSESRGPGYTF.

A single count supports this clone. Additional DNA sequences in this sample encode the identical CDR3. The rearrangement joins TRBV15 to TRBJ2-3; 13 positions agree with TRBD2. This CDR3 spans 15 amino acids. The germline gives CDR1 LNHNV, CDR2 YYDKDF (reference sequence). Trimming cost V 9 bases and J 3 bases; bases outside gene matches: 6. The chain's CDR3 is CATSLAGGSTDTQYF. CDR3 DNA: TGTGCCACTTCACTAGCGGGAGGGAGTACAGATACGCAGTATTTT.

V usage is TRBV12-5 and J usage is TRBJ2-7; no clear D. Trimming stripped 5 bases from V and 4 bases from J, with 6 bases between. Looked up from germline, CDR1 is LGHNT and CDR2 is FRNRAP. The CDR3 is 11 amino acids. The CDR3 region has the DNA TGTGCTAGTGGTCCGCTATACGAGCAGTACTTC. Translated: CASGPLYEQYF.

The sample holds a few counts of this clone. In DNA form, the CDR3 reads TGTGCCAGTAGTATTACCGGGACACCGTCTGGCTACACCTTC. Protein sequence: CASSITGTPSGYTF. The chain employs TRBV19 and TRBJ1-2, with D maybe TRBD1 (6 bases). This CDR3 is built from 14 residues. Germline V gene lookup returns CDR1 LNHDA and CDR2 SQIVND (reference sequence). V was clipped by 3 bases and J by 7 bases, with 15 bases between them.

This clone was recorded once. J is TRBJ2-7 and V is TRBV19, with 11 bases lining up with TRBD2. J gave up 0 bases and V 2 bases, and 12 bases lay outside the gene matches. CDR1 and CDR2 (germline): LNHDA, SQIVND (reference sequence). CDR3 size: 19 residues. CDR3 region: CASSIRATSGTIISYEQYF. The CDR3 DNA is TGTGCCAGTAGTATAAGGGCGACTAGCGGGACGATCATCTCCTACGAGCAGTACTTC.

The V gene is TRBV19, the J gene TRBJ2-1, with D possibly TRBD1 on 5 matching bases. V lost 4 bases and J 3 bases, leaving 7 bases between the germline ends. The germline V gene encodes CDR1 LNHDA and CDR2 SQIVND (reference sequence). The CDR3 totals 13 residues. The CDR3 protein is CASSTGYYNEQFF. CDR3 nucleotide sequence: TGTGCCAGTAGTACAGGGTACTACAATGAGCAGTTCTTC.

The chain joins TRBV29-1 to TRBJ1-4, with no clear D. The germline CDR1 and CDR2 sequences are SQVTM and ANQGSEA. The CDR3 extends over 12 amino acids. Trimming stripped 6 bases from V and 7 bases from J, with 12 bases between. In DNA, the CDR3 is TGCAGCGTGGGGTATTTGGGTGAAAAACTGTTTTTT. Protein: CSVGYLGEKLFF.

The rearrangement uses TRBV5-4 and TRBJ2-5; D unclear. CDR3 length: 14 residues. V lost 0 bases, J lost 5 bases, and 11 bases lay in between. CDR1 and CDR2 from the germline V gene are SGHNT and YYREEE (reference sequence). CDR3 sequence: CASSLGGRSETQYF. In DNA form, the CDR3 reads TGTGCCAGCAGCTTGGGAGGACGTTCGGAGACCCAGTACTTC. The full variable domain, completed using reference TRBV5-4 and TRBJ2-5, is ETGVTQSPTHLIKTRGQQVTLRCSSQSGHNTVSWYQQALGQGPQFIFQYYREEENGRGNFPPRFSGLQFPNYSSELNVNALELDDSALYLCASSLGGRSETQYFGPGTRLLVL.

CDR3 in DNA: TGTGCCAGTAGTAAGGGACAGAGAGGGGGCAATCAGCCCCAGCATTTT. Translating gives CASSKGQRGGNQPQHF. This sequence joins TRBV19 and TRBJ1-5; 7 nucleotides align to TRBD1. The germline V gene encodes CDR1 LNHDA and CDR2 SQIVND (reference sequence). CDR3 length equals 16 residues. J was trimmed by 2 bases and V by 4 bases; bases with no gene match: 8.

J is TRBJ1-1 and V is TRBV29-1, with D hard to call. Per the germline V gene, CDR1 is SQVTM and CDR2 is ANQGSEA. The CDR3 consists of 14 residues. The germline V and J ends were trimmed by 5 bases and 1 base, with 14 bases remaining between them. The CDR3 protein is CSVNAGSGNTEAFF. In DNA, the CDR3 is TGCAGCGTTAACGCTGGATCAGGGAACACTGAAGCTTTCTTT. Using reference TRBV29-1 and TRBJ1-1 for the parts outside the CDR3, the full variable domain is SAVISQKPSRDICQRGTSLTIQCQVDSQVTMMFWYRQQPGQSLTLIATANQGSEATYESGFVIDKFPISRPNLTFSTLTVSNMSPEDSSIYLCSVNAGSGNTEAFFGQGTRLTVV.

This clone was detected only once. V and J are TRBV28 and TRBJ1-5; 7 nucleotides align to TRBD1. This CDR3 comprises 13 residues. Losses at the gene ends were 5 bases for V and 7 bases for J; bases not matched to a gene: 5. In germline, CDR1 is MDHEN, CDR2 SYDVKM. The CDR3 DNA is TGTGCCAGCAGTCACGGGACAGTCCAGCCCCAGCATTTT. This codes for CASSHGTVQPQHF.

This rearrangement joins TRBV4-1 to TRBJ2-4; TRBD2 aligns across 15 bases. Germline CDR1 and CDR2: MGHRA and YSYEKL. The CDR3 has 21 residues. With 4 bases clipped from V and 1 base from J, the junction kept 14 bases outside the gene matches. CDR3 sequence: CASSPPDTPGTSGRAKNIQYF. The CDR3 bases are TGCGCCAGCAGCCCACCCGACACCCCTGGGACTAGCGGGAGGGCCAAAAACATTCAGTACTTC.

The genes are TRBV4-1 and TRBJ2-7; D gene uncertain. The V end lost 1 base, the J end lost 4 bases, and 14 bases lay between the germline ends. Germline lookup yields CDR1 MGHRA and CDR2 YSYEKL. CDR3 size: 15 residues. The CDR3 region is CASSQVLVLGYEQYV. The CDR3 coding sequence is TGCGCCAGCAGCCAAGTGTTGGTCTTAGGTTACGAGCAGTACGTC.

This chain connects TRBV5-1 to TRBJ2-7; the D gene is possibly TRBD1 (6 bases). The CDR3 has 14 residues. V was clipped by 5 bases and J by 0 bases, with 12 bases between them. Looked up from germline, CDR1 is SGHRS and CDR2 is YFSETQ. The CDR3 reads CASSPGVISYEQYF. In nucleotides, the CDR3 is TGCGCCAGCAGTCCAGGGGTGATCTCCTACGAGCAGTACTTC.

The chain links TRBV10-1 to TRBJ1-3; TRBD1 might be the D (5 bases). The germline CDR1 and CDR2 sequences are WNHNN and SYGVQD (reference sequence). The CDR3 is 14 residues long. Between the trimmed V and J ends, which lost 4 bases and 1 base, there was a span of 8 bases. CDR3 bases: TGCGCCAGCAGTGCCGGGGCATCTGGAAACACCATATATTTT. Translation gives CASSAGASGNTIYF.